A single T cell receptor (beta chain) is shown here with its context. Its antigen remains unknown. This specimen comes from a study of T cell responses to AZD1222 COVID-19 vaccine. Study findings and constraints: Receipt of two AZD1222 doses was followed by a rise in Spike-specific TCR breadth and depth. Close to half of spike-specific TCRs reportedly recognize unmutated variant regions. The study identified only six AZD1222 recipients as seropositive at baseline.

Sequencing used immunoSEQ multiplex PCR; TCRdb keeps in-frame clones, though not all of them. Of about 150,000 clones in the sample, about 90% were seen once. It was second doses at about 4 or about 12 weeks that were pooled. V lost 6 bases and J 4 bases, leaving 6 bases between the germline ends. The CDR3 contains 12 residues. The germline gives CDR1 ENHRY, CDR2 SYGVKD. This receptor was identified in an adult who received the AZD1222 COVID-19 vaccine. The V call is TRBV10-3, the J call TRBJ2-2; possibly TRBD1 or TRBD2 for D (5 bases each). The sample here was peripheral blood, taken 28 days after the second AZD1222 dose. CDR3 amino acids: CAIRGVTGELFF. The CDR3 nucleotides read TGTGCCATCAGGGGGGTCACCGGGGAGCTGTTTTTT.